This T cell receptor beta chain appears in the sequencing data of a study of regulatory T cells in long-lasting Graves disease. The TCR beta library used iRepertoire HTBI primers with Arm-PCR amplification of CDR3. From the multiplex PCR reads, TCRdb called clonotypes with MiXCR, one entry per CDR3 protein. The sample includes fewer than 550,000 distinct CDR3 sequences, 16% of them seen just once. This clonotype was observed at least ten times. Time point of the sample: newly diagnosed GD, antithyroid drugs for less than 3 months. Extracted RNA from PBMCs served as the source of the TCR library. It was American Thyroid Association guidelines that determined Graves' disease diagnosis. This sample was shared with a second study, whose subject was T cells in Graves' hyperthyroidism and ophthalmopathy. From that study: In making diagnoses, clinical symptoms, serum thyroxine and TRAb, thyroid ultrasound and orbital computed tomography were all used. Using the HTBI primer set, a first-round RT-PCR was run on the TCR CDR3.

The specimen was peripheral blood mononuclear cells (PBMCs), collected at new diagnosis, from a patient treated with antithyroid drugs. This TCR came from a woman aged 35-65 years with Graves disease.

The CDR3 loop reads CASSPMREYGYTF. The CDR3 DNA reads as TGTGCCAGTAGTCCCATGAGGGAGTATGGCTACACCTTC. The rearrangement joins TRBV19 to TRBJ1-2; D gene uncertain. With 5 bases removed from V and 5 bases from J, the gap between germline ends came to 12 bases. Germline assignment: CDR1 LNHDA and CDR2 SQIVND (reference sequence). CDR3 length: 13 residues.